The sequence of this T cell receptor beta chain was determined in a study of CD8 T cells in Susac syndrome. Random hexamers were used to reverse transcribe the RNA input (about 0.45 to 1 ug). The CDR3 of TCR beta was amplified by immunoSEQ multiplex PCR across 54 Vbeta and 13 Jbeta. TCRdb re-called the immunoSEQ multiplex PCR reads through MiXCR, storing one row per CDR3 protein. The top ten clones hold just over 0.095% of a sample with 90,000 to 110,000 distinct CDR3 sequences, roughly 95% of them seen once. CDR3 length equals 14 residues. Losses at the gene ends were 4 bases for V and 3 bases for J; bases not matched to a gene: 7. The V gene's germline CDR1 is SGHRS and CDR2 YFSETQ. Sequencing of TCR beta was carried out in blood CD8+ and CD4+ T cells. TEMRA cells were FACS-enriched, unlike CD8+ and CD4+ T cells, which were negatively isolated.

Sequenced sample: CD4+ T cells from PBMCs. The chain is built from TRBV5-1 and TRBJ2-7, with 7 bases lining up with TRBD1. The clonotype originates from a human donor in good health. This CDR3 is CASSSLDRIYEQYF. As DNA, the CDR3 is TGCGCCAGCAGCAGTTTGGACAGGATCTACGAGCAGTACTTC. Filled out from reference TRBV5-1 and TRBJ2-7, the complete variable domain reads KAGVTQTPRYLIKTRGQQVTLSCSPISGHRSVSWYQQTPGQGLQFLFEYFSETQRNKGNFPGRFSGRQFSNSRSEMNVSTLELGDSALYLCASSSLDRIYEQYFGPGTRLTVT.